A single sample is the source of the 11 T cell receptor beta chains below, sequenced in a study of response to subunit inactivated influenza vaccine. TCRdb passed the RT-PCR reads through MiXCR, listing each CDR3 protein once. This table holds roughly 570,000 distinct CDR3 sequences, 12% to 15% found once. Specimen: PBMCs from blood, collected 11 to 12 days after vaccination. The source is a man in his fifties or sixties who received an inactivated influenza vaccine.

This clonotype was seen repeatedly, ten times or more. The chain recombines TRBV2 with TRBJ2-1; D ambiguous. Germline assignment: CDR1 SNHLY and CDR2 FYNNEI. V was clipped by 7 bases and J by 1 base, with 14 bases between them. The CDR3 extends over 15 amino acids. The CDR3 spells CASTPGRSSYNEQFF. CDR3 coding DNA: TGTGCCAGCACCCCCGGGCGGTCGTCCTACAATGAGCAGTTCTTC.

In this sample, this clonotype turned up many times. The chain has TRBV20-1 and TRBJ1-6; D is unresolved. The CDR3 contains 13 residues. CDR1 and CDR2 (germline): DFQATT, SNEGSKA (reference sequence). Trimming removed 7 bases at V and 0 bases at J, with 7 bases between. The CDR3 spells CSVGNSYNSPLHF. CDR3 DNA sequence: TGCAGTGTGGGGAACTCCTATAATTCACCCCTCCACTTT.

This clonotype has a handful of counts. This chain connects TRBV29-1 to TRBJ2-7, with 10 nucleotides matching TRBD2. Germline V gene data show CDR1 as SQVTM and CDR2 as ANQGSEA. V lost 1 base to trimming and J lost 2 bases; unmatched junction nucleotides: 2. The CDR3 spans 14 residues. The CDR3 is CSVEGTSGTYEQYF. As DNA, the CDR3 is TGCAGCGTTGAAGGGACTAGCGGTACCTACGAGCAGTACTTC.

This clonotype was detected ten times or more. The chain employs TRBV5-1 and TRBJ2-3; D remains ambiguous. The CDR3 spans 14 residues. Germline lookup yields CDR1 SGHRS and CDR2 YFSETQ. V was shortened by 2 bases and J by 6 bases, with 13 bases between the two germline ends. In nucleotides, the CDR3 is TGCGCCAGCAGCTTTGGGCAGGATGGGGATACGCAGTATTTT. It translates to CASSFGQDGDTQYF.

This clonotype was detected a few times. The V gene is TRBV10-3, the J gene TRBJ2-1, with D perhaps given as TRBD1 or TRBD2 (5 bases each). This CDR3 is 11 amino acids long. Between the trimmed V and J ends, which lost 6 bases and 10 bases, there was a span of 10 bases. Germline V gives CDR1 ENHRY, CDR2 SYGVKD. The CDR3 DNA follows: TGTGCCATCAGGGGGACGGGAGAGCAGTTCTTC. Translating it yields CAIRGTGEQFF.

At least ten counts were recorded for this clonotype. This rearrangement joins TRBV7-6 to TRBJ2-1; D unclear. The germline V gene encodes CDR1 SGHVS and CDR2 FNYEAQ. This CDR3 contains 13 residues. Trimming shortened V by 2 bases and J by 3 bases, and 5 bases separated the two germline ends. CDR3 nucleotide sequence: TGTGCCAGCAGCTTATCCGTCTACAATGAGCAGTTCTTC. Translating gives CASSLSVYNEQFF.

This clonotype has more than one count but fewer than ten. The rearrangement links TRBV5-1 to TRBJ2-5; TRBD1 aligns across 10 bases. The CDR3 is 19 amino acids. V gave up 4 bases and J gave up 4 bases; unmatched junction bases: 19. Germline loops: CDR1 SGHRS, CDR2 YFSETQ. The CDR3 DNA reads as TGCGCCAGCAGCACGGACCGGGACAGGGGTATTTCTAGCCGAGAGACCCAGTACTTC. It translates to CASSTDRDRGISSRETQYF.

This chain uses TRBV10-3 with TRBJ2-3; 11 nucleotides line up with TRBD2. Germline assignment: CDR1 ENHRY and CDR2 SYGVKD. V was clipped by 6 bases and J by 0 bases; unmatched bases: 2. The length of the CDR3 is 15 residues. Written as DNA, the CDR3 is TGTGCCATCAGGGGGACTAGCGGCAGCACAGATACGCAGTATTTT. It codes for CAIRGTSGSTDTQYF.

This clonotype appeared many times. The V and J genes are TRBV5-5 and TRBJ2-1; perhaps TRBD2 as D (5 bases). The CDR3 runs to 15 residues. Looked up from germline, CDR1 is SGHKS and CDR2 is YYEKEE (reference sequence). V was clipped by 7 bases and J by 0 bases, with 14 bases between them. This CDR3 reads CASSSSASSYNEQFF. DNA of the CDR3: TGTGCCAGCTCCAGTAGCGCCAGCTCCTACAATGAGCAGTTCTTC.

This clonotype has more than one count but fewer than ten. This chain joins TRBV5-1 and TRBJ2-1; a weak D match, TRBD1 (5 bases). Trimming left V 0 bases short and J 4 bases short, with 11 bases between. Germline assignment: CDR1 SGHRS and CDR2 YFSETQ. CDR3 length equals 15 residues. The CDR3 nucleotides are TGCGCCAGCAGCTTGGATCCAGGGCTTTACAATGAGCAGTTCTTC. Protein sequence: CASSLDPGLYNEQFF.

This clonotype came up many times. The chain joins TRBV12-3 or TRBV12-4 to TRBJ2-7, with 10 bases that match TRBD2. This CDR3 has 15 amino acids. Trimming at V came to 5 bases and at J to 5 bases, leaving 9 bases not matched to a gene. CDR3 DNA sequence: TGTGCCAGCAGTCCGATGAGCGGGGGGGTCCACGAGCAGTACTTC. It codes for CASSPMSGGVHEQYF.